The 2 T cell receptor beta chains below were found in one sample sequenced in a study of shared clonotypes between healthy human individuals. The protocol was immunoSEQ multiplex PCR, while the TCRdb copy is restricted to in-frame clones and leaves out a portion. In the table there are fewer than 2.5 million clones, over 85% of which are singletons. The source material was naive CD4+ T cells from PBMCs. Regarding subset: CD45RA+ positively selected. These receptors all come from a man between 18 and 29 years old in good health. Some clones in this sample may be carry-over from other donors' samples.

This clone has just a few counts. The rearrangement joins TRBV7-8 to TRBJ2-7, with 7 bases aligning to TRBD1. Germline V gene lookup returns CDR1 SGHVS and CDR2 FQNEAQ. The junction had 1 base not matched to a gene; V was cut back by 2 bases and J by 3 bases. CDR3 length equals 13 residues. This chain's CDR3 is CASSLQGDYEQYF. The CDR3 DNA reads as TGTGCCAGCAGCTTACAGGGGGACTACGAGCAGTACTTC.

The chain links TRBV9 to TRBJ1-2, with TRBD1 matching 9 bases. Germline V gene lookup returns CDR1 SGDLS and CDR2 YYNGEE. V lost 4 bases and J lost 5; bases outside the gene matches: 12. The CDR3 covers 16 residues. CDR3: CASSPHIETGGYGYTF. CDR3 in DNA: TGTGCCAGCAGCCCCCATATCGAGACAGGGGGGTATGGCTACACCTTC.